The clone carrying this TCR beta chain was detected a few times. Antigen specificity is unknown. One junction end does not reproduce the germline sequence, and a read error may be involved. This sample is part of a study of prognosis after radiotherapy for stage I lung cancer. Amplification of the TCR beta CDR3 (from genomic DNA) was done by two-round multiplex PCR. Primers (each specific to one TRBV or TRBJ gene) were used in first-round PCR. Second-round PCR relied on universal primers. TCRdb re-analysed the multiplex PCR reads in MiXCR, keeping a single row per CDR3 protein. The repertoire includes over 15,000 distinct CDR3 sequences, 40% to 55% of them detected once, and 30% to 35% sits in the top ten. Regarding the study as a whole: Among patients who developed distant metastases, Shannon entropy after stereotactic body radiation therapy was lower. Counts of unique TCR clones fell following stereotactic body radiation therapy, median about 9,700 versus 6,500.

This CDR3 spans 15 amino acids. Germline CDR1 LNHDA, CDR2 SQIVND (reference sequence). The chain links TRBV19 to TRBJ2-6; TRBD1 is a possible D gene (5 bases). The source was PBMCs, collected before or after stereotactic body radiation therapy (not recorded which). This receptor was taken from a donor of 50 years or more with non-small cell lung cancer. CDR3 residues: CSSSIEGAVANVLTF. CDR3 DNA: TGTTCCAGTAGTATTGAAGGGGCCGTGGCCAACGTCCTGACTTTC.